The sequence of this T cell receptor beta chain was determined in a study of regulatory T cells in long-lasting Graves disease. Time point meaning: newly diagnosed GD, antithyroid drugs for less than 3 months. PBMCs were the source of the RNA used for TCR sequencing. This clonotype was recorded many times. Antigen unknown. Both iRepertoire HTBI primers and Arm-PCR of CDR3 regions were used to build the TCR beta libraries. TCRdb re-called the multiplex PCR reads with MiXCR, one entry per CDR3 protein. The sample includes roughly 500,000 distinct CDR3 sequences, 12% to 15% seen only once; the top ten take about 15%. In germline, CDR1 is MNHEY, CDR2 SVGEGT. CDR3 length equals 12 residues. Trimming took 6 bases from V and 2 from J, leaving 8 bases between them. Study-level results: Gene preferences differed: TRBV28, TRBJ1-2, TRBJ2-5 in persistent cases.

Separately, the same data were catalogued under a study of T cells in Graves' hyperthyroidism and ophthalmopathy. Turning to that study: Patients between 18 and 65 years old had hyperthyroidism, newly diagnosed and lasting under 2 months. Most expanded thyroid clonotypes above 0.001 recurred in blood. Through a model of 13 V-J features, ophthalmopathy was separated from stable hyperthyroidism.

The material was peripheral blood mononuclear cells (PBMCs), obtained at new diagnosis, from a patient treated with antithyroid drugs. The chain joins TRBV6-2 or TRBV6-3 to TRBJ2-7; D remains unclear. The clonotype originates from a woman aged 50 to 65 with Graves disease. The CDR3 nucleotides read TGTGCCAGCAGAGGGTTTGCCTACGAGCAGTACTTC. It encodes CASRGFAYEQYF.